The 5 T cell receptor beta chains below were found in one sample sequenced in a study of blood T cells in healthy people across ages. The authors ran a second PCR of 7 to 11 cycles using a sample-barcoded 5' primer and a J-beta primer mix. MiXCR, run by TCRdb on the 5' RACE reads, gives a single entry per CDR3 protein. The repertoire has roughly 700,000 distinct CDR3 sequences, about 25% of them found once; the top ten carry 9.4%. This same sample was also taken into another study, of T cells of mothers and their children.

What was sequenced was blood. These TCRs come from a boy between 5 and 17 years old in good health.

This clonotype was detected only a few times. V is TRBV5-1 and J is TRBJ2-5, with 11 bases aligning to TRBD2. V was pared by 4 bases and J by 5 bases, with 10 bases of the junction left unmatched. Germline V gene lookup returns CDR1 SGHRS and CDR2 YFSETQ. The CDR3 runs 16 residues. The CDR3 protein is CASSALAGGQTETQYF. The DNA of the CDR3 is TGCGCCAGCAGCGCGTTAGCGGGAGGGCAAACGGAGACCCAGTACTTC.

The V and J genes are TRBV6-2 or TRBV6-3 and TRBJ2-3; the D is unclear. From germline, CDR1 is MNHEY and CDR2 SVGEGT. CDR3 length: 14 amino acids. Trimming stripped 2 bases from V and 4 bases from J, with 10 bases between. The CDR3 reads CASSYAGHSDTQYF. For the CDR3, the DNA is TGTGCCAGCAGTTACGCCGGGCATTCAGATACGCAGTATTTT.

V is TRBV7-3 and J is TRBJ2-3; D remains ambiguous. The CDR3 is made up of 14 amino acids. Deletions cut 3 bases from V and 1 base from J, with 8 bases between. CDR1 and CDR2 (germline): SGHTA, FQGTGA. CDR3 sequence reads: CASSFGIRTDTQYF. The CDR3 DNA reads TGTGCCAGCAGCTTCGGAATACGCACAGATACGCAGTATTTT.

The V gene is TRBV7-9, the J gene TRBJ2-6, with 11 bases matching TRBD2. The CDR3 is 18 residues long. The germline CDR1 and CDR2 sequences are SEHNR and FQNEAQ (reference sequence). The trim removed 3 bases at V and 0 bases at J, leaving 4 bases unmatched. The CDR3 here is CASSFGTSGSSGANVLTF. The CDR3 nucleotides read TGTGCCAGCAGCTTCGGGACTAGCGGAAGCTCTGGGGCCAACGTCCTGACTTTC. The entire variable domain, with the rest obtained from reference TRBV7-9 and TRBJ2-6, is as follows: DTGVSQNPRHKITKRGQNVTFRCDPISEHNRLYWYRQTLGQGPEFLTYFQNEAQLEKSRLLSDRFSAERPKGSFSTLEIQRTEQGDSAMYLCASSFGTSGSSGANVLTFGAGSRLTVL.

The chain is built from TRBV6-2 or TRBV6-3 and TRBJ2-1, with 8 bases identical to TRBD2. The V and J ends lost 5 bases and 6 bases, in that order; junction bases with no gene match: 6. The CDR3 has 14 amino acids. Per germline, CDR1 MNHEY and CDR2 SVGEGT. The CDR3, as DNA: TGTGCCAGCAGTCGTAGCGGGGTACGCAATGAGCAGTTCTTC. Protein: CASSRSGVRNEQFF.